Listed here are 26 T cell receptor beta chains from one sample, sequenced in a study of blood T cells in healthy people across ages. A second about 7 to 11 cycle PCR used barcoded and J-beta primers. TCRdb reprocessed the 5' RACE reads via MiXCR and lists one record per CDR3 protein. This table has roughly 1,800,000 distinct CDR3 sequences, approximately 50% appearing once. Sequenced sample: blood. The source is a middle-aged woman in good health.

This CDR3 is CASSLLDRGPETQYF. Here the CDR3 DNA reads TGTGCCAGCAGTTTACTGGACAGGGGGCCGGAGACCCAGTACTTC. V gene TRBV28 combines with J gene TRBJ2-7; the match to TRBD1 covers 11 bases. The DNA end lines up better with TRBJ2-5; the J call may be wrong. The CDR3 extends over 15 amino acids. The germline V gene has CDR1 MDHEN and CDR2 SYDVKM.

J is TRBJ2-5 and V is TRBV6-2 or TRBV6-3; D might be TRBD2 (5 bases). The germline V gene encodes CDR1 MNHEY and CDR2 SVGEGT. Trimming removed 5 bases from V and 11 bases from J, with 15 bases in between. The CDR3 totals 12 residues. The CDR3 spells CASSPGVLEQYF. In DNA form, the CDR3 reads TGTGCCAGCAGTCCCGGGGTTCTGGAGCAGTACTTC.

The chain carries TRBV6-1 and TRBJ1-2; possibly TRBD1 for D (5 bases). Germline V gene lookup returns CDR1 MNHNS and CDR2 SASEGT. CDR3 length equals 13 residues. Trimming left V 2 bases short and J 7 bases short, with 11 bases between. CDR3 sequence reads: CASSETRAGGYTF. The DNA of the CDR3 is TGTGCCAGCAGTGAAACCAGGGCAGGTGGCTACACCTTC.

The DNA for the CDR3 is TGCAGTGCTAGACCCCCCCCATACACTGAAGCTTTCTTT. Translation: CSARPPPYTEAFF. This chain uses TRBV20-1 with TRBJ1-1, with D hard to call. V shed 2 bases and J shed 3 bases, with 10 bases lying between them. The CDR3 consists of 13 residues. CDR1 DFQATT and CDR2 SNEGSKA come from the germline V gene (reference sequence).

The CDR3 DNA reads as TGTGCCAGCAGCGTTCACCCGGAAGAGACCCAGTACTTC. Translation: CASSVHPEETQYF. This chain links TRBV9 with TRBJ2-5; D gene ambiguous. The CDR3 spans 13 residues. Germline V gene sequence: CDR1 SGDLS, CDR2 YYNGEE. Trimming stripped 2 bases from V and 3 bases from J, with 8 bases between.

This chain uses TRBV28 with TRBJ2-4; 7 nucleotides line up with TRBD1. The CDR3 runs to 15 residues. Germline values: CDR1 MDHEN, CDR2 SYDVKM. V shed 0 bases and J 3 bases; nucleotides not matched to a gene: 2. This CDR3 is CASSLWGTDKNIQYF. The CDR3, as DNA: TGTGCCAGCAGTTTATGGGGGACAGACAAAAACATTCAGTACTTC.

A remark on this clonotype: A junction end diverges from the germline sequence, so it may reflect a read error. The J gene is TRBJ2-7, the V gene TRBV14; 9 bases are shared with TRBD1. From germline, CDR1 is SGHDN and CDR2 FVKESK. The CDR3 loop spans 17 amino acids. In nucleotides, the CDR3 is TGTGCCAGCGGCCAAGGGGACCTGACAGGGGGTCTGGAGACCCAGTCCTTC. Translating it yields CASGQGDLTGGLETQSF.

The chain couples TRBV7-9 to TRBJ1-5; possibly TRBD1 for D (6 bases). The CDR3 consists of 16 residues. Germline CDR1 SEHNR, CDR2 FQNEAQ (reference sequence). Trimming removed 5 bases from V and 4 bases from J, with 18 bases in between. CDR3 region: CASSNRVGDGNQPQHF. CDR3 nucleotides: TGTGCCAGCAGCAACAGGGTAGGGGATGGGAATCAGCCCCAGCATTTT.

The chain combines TRBV27 with TRBJ2-7, with 12 bases lining up with TRBD2. The V gene's germline CDR1 is MNHEY and CDR2 SMNVEV (reference sequence). Trimming at V came to 4 bases and at J to 2 bases, leaving 6 bases not matched to a gene. This CDR3 contains 16 residues. CDR3 in amino acids: CASSYSGLAGTYEQYF. CDR3 in DNA: TGTGCCAGCAGTTACTCGGGACTAGCGGGCACCTACGAGCAGTACTTC.

The table lists this clonotype with a few counts. The chain couples TRBV6-2 or TRBV6-3 to TRBJ2-1; TRBD2 is a possible D gene (6 bases). This CDR3 is 14 amino acids long. Between the trimmed V and J ends, which lost 5 bases and 6 bases, there was a span of 14 bases. Per the germline V gene, CDR1 is MNHEY and CDR2 is SVGEGT. In DNA form, the CDR3 reads TGTGCCAGCAGTCCAGCTAGCGTCACCAATGAGCAGTTCTTC. Residues: CASSPASVTNEQFF.

The J gene is TRBJ1-2, the V gene TRBV29-1, with a possible D match to TRBD1 (5 bases). Germline V gene data show CDR1 as SQVTM and CDR2 as ANQGSEA. V lost 4 bases and J 0 bases, leaving 12 bases between the germline ends. There are 14 residues in the CDR3. CDR3: CSVAHRSTNYGYTF. The DNA of the CDR3 is TGCAGCGTTGCCCACAGGAGCACTAACTATGGCTACACCTTC.

The chain employs TRBV5-1 and TRBJ2-3; possible D gene TRBD1, 5 bases. Germline loops: CDR1 SGHRS, CDR2 YFSETQ. Trimming pared 0 bases from V and 4 bases from J, leaving 9 bases between. This CDR3 has 14 amino acids. Here the CDR3 DNA reads TGCGCCAGCAGCTTGGACAGGATGCCAGATACGCAGTATTTT. It yields the protein CASSLDRMPDTQYF.

This clonotype has only a few counts. This sequence joins TRBV25-1 and TRBJ2-5; D is tentatively TRBD1 or TRBD2 (6 bases each). V shed 2 bases and J shed 5 bases, with 9 bases lying between them. This CDR3 is 13 amino acids long. Germline assignment: CDR1 MGHDK and CDR2 SYGVNS. CDR3 bases: TGTGCCAGCAGTGAAGGGGGGCCGGAGACCCAGTACTTC. Protein product: CASSEGGPETQYF.

This clonotype has just a few counts. V and J are TRBV5-1 and TRBJ2-1, with 9 bases aligning to TRBD2. The CDR3 covers 14 residues. The germline V gene has CDR1 SGHRS and CDR2 YFSETQ. V shed 3 bases, J shed 8 bases, and the junction held 6 bases outside the gene matches. The CDR3 reads CASSSGTSSDEQFF. The CDR3 DNA follows: TGCGCCAGCAGCTCTGGGACTAGCTCTGATGAGCAGTTCTTC.

This chain joins TRBV12-3 or TRBV12-4 and TRBJ1-1, with 7 positions matching TRBD1. The CDR3 is made up of 16 amino acids. With 3 bases clipped from V and 0 bases from J, the junction kept 7 bases outside the gene matches. Here the CDR3 DNA reads TGTGCCAGCAGTTTGACAGGGCTTTGGATGAACACTGAAGCTTTCTTT. As protein: CASSLTGLWMNTEAFF.

This sequence joins TRBV7-9 and TRBJ1-1, with TRBD1 as a possible D gene (5 bases). V was shortened by 8 bases and J by 4 bases, with 17 bases between the two germline ends. The CDR3 has 14 residues. Germline V CDR1 and CDR2: SEHNR, FQNEAQ (reference sequence). Written as DNA, the CDR3 is TGTGCCAGCGGCCTTCAGGGTTTCATCACTGAAGCTTTCTTT. Protein product: CASGLQGFITEAFF.

The V gene is TRBV12-5, the J gene TRBJ1-1; 7 bases are a match to TRBD1. The CDR3 runs 15 residues. Germline values: CDR1 LGHNT, CDR2 FRNRAP. Germline trimming cut 1 base from V and 1 base from J; bases unmatched to any gene: 3. CDR3 sequence: CASGLGGQENTEAFF. The CDR3 coding sequence is TGTGCTAGTGGTTTGGGAGGACAGGAGAACACTGAAGCTTTCTTT.

The table lists this clonotype with a count of one. The chain uses TRBV6-1 and TRBJ1-2; 7 positions agree with TRBD1. The CDR3 length is 17 residues. V gave up 8 bases and J gave up 4 bases; unmatched junction bases: 19. Looked up from germline, CDR1 is MNHNS and CDR2 is SASEGT. As DNA, the CDR3 is TGTGCCAGCCCTGAAACTTCCGGGACAGACAACCCCTATGGCTACACCTTC. Translated: CASPETSGTDNPYGYTF.

This clonotype was seen at least ten times. The chain is built from TRBV20-1 and TRBJ2-7, with 11 bases that match TRBD1. The trim removed 6 bases at V and 2 bases at J, leaving 6 bases unmatched. CDR1 is DFQATT and CDR2 is SNEGSKA in the germline V gene (reference sequence). This CDR3 is 14 amino acids long. CDR3 amino acids: CSADGQGATYEQYF. The CDR3 DNA reads as TGCAGTGCCGACGGACAGGGGGCTACCTACGAGCAGTACTTC.

This clonotype was seen only a few times. The genes are TRBV29-1 and TRBJ1-2; perhaps TRBD1 as D (5 bases). This CDR3 contains 17 residues. V was shortened by 5 bases and J by 5 bases, with 27 bases between the two germline ends. Germline CDR1 and CDR2: SQVTM and ANQGSEA. The DNA of the CDR3 is TGCAGCGTTTTACCTTTACCGGGGACCAGTACGAGGTATGGCTACACCTTC. Its translation: CSVLPLPGTSTRYGYTF.

The rearrangement uses TRBV28 and TRBJ1-2, with unresolved D. Germline-derived CDR1 and CDR2 are MDHEN and SYDVKM. The germline V and J ends were trimmed by 6 bases and 9 bases, with 11 bases remaining between them. The CDR3 spans 11 residues. In DNA form, the CDR3 reads TGTGCCAGCAGCCCAGGTTCTCGCTACACCTTC. Translation: CASSPGSRYTF.

The chain joins TRBV20-1 to TRBJ2-3, with D possibly TRBD2 on 5 matching bases. This CDR3 is built from 14 residues. Trimming shortened V by 6 bases and J by 3 bases, and 16 bases separated the two germline ends. The germline V gene has CDR1 DFQATT and CDR2 SNEGSKA (reference sequence). CDR3 in DNA: TGCAGTGCCAGCGGCACCTCTAGGACAGATACGCAGTATTTT. It is translated as CSASGTSRTDTQYF.

The chain employs TRBV6-5 and TRBJ1-5; the D is unclear. V lost 0 bases, J lost 5 bases, and 11 bases lay in between. The V gene's germline CDR1 is MNHEY and CDR2 SVGAGI. The CDR3 is made up of 15 amino acids. Here the CDR3 reads CASSYSKGPDQPQHF. The CDR3 DNA is TGTGCCAGCAGTTACTCCAAAGGGCCTGATCAGCCCCAGCATTTT.

V and J are TRBV6-5 and TRBJ2-7; D not resolved. Germline V gene lookup returns CDR1 MNHEY and CDR2 SVGAGI. Trimming left V 6 bases short and J 4 bases short, with 16 bases between. The CDR3 has 14 residues. The CDR3 here is CASSPNRGVYEQYF. The CDR3 DNA is TGTGCCAGCAGCCCCAATAGAGGAGTGTACGAGCAGTACTTC.

V usage is TRBV11-2 and J usage is TRBJ2-5; D not resolved. The germline V and J ends were trimmed by 3 bases and 7 bases, with 15 bases remaining between them. Germline V CDR1 and CDR2: SGHAT, FQNNGV. CDR3 length: 14 residues. The CDR3 sequence is CASSFPPQSWTQYF. The CDR3 DNA reads TGTGCCAGCAGCTTCCCTCCCCAGTCGTGGACCCAGTACTTC.

The V gene is TRBV15, the J gene TRBJ2-1; D unresolved. The CDR3 runs 14 residues. V was clipped by 2 bases and J by 3 bases, with 8 bases between them. CDR1 and CDR2 from the germline V gene are LNHNV and YYDKDF (reference sequence). The DNA of the CDR3 is TGTGCCACCAGCAGATCCGCCGACTACAATGAGCAGTTCTTC. Translation: CATSRSADYNEQFF.